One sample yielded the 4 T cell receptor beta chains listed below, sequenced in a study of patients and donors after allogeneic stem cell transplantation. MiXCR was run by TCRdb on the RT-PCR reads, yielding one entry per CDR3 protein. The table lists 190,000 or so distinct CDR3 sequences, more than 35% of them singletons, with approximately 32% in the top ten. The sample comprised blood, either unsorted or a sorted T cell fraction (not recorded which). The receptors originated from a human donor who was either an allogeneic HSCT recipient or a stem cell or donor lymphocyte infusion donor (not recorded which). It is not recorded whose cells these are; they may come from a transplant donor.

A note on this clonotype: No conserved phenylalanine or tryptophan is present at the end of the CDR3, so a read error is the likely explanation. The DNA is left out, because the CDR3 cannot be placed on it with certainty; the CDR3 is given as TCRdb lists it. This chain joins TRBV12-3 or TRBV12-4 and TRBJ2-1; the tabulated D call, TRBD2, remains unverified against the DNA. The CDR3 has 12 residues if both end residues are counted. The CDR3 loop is CASSRAAHEQVL.

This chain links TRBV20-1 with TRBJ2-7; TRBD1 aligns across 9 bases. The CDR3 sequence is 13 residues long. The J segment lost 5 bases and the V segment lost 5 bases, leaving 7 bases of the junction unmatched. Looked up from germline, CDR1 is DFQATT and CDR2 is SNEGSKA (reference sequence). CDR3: CSAEGGQGNEQYF. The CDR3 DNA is TGCAGTGCTGAAGGGGGACAGGGCAACGAGCAGTACTTC.

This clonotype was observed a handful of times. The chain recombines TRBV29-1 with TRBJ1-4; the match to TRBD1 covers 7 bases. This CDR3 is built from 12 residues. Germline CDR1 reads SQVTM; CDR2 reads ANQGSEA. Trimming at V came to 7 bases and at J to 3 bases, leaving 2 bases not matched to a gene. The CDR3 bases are TGCAGCGCAGGGGGAGCTAATGAAAAACTGTTTTTT. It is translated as CSAGGANEKLFF.

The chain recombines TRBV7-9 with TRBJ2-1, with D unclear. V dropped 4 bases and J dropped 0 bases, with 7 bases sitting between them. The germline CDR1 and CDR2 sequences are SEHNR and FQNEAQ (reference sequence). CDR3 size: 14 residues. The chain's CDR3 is CASSSLSSYNEQFF. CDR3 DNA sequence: TGTGCCAGCAGCTCCCTTTCCTCCTACAATGAGCAGTTCTTC.